This passage covers 26 T cell receptor beta chains from one sample sequenced in a study of T cells in Graves' hyperthyroidism and ophthalmopathy. Amplification of TCR beta CDR3 regions was performed using RNA transcripts as template. The HTBI primer set drove a first-round RT-PCR of the TCR CDR3. TCRdb fed the multiplex PCR reads into MiXCR, producing one record per CDR3 protein. Of nearly 750,000 distinct CDR3 sequences listed, around a third are singletons. Source material: blood. The receptors stem from a middle-aged woman with Graves' hyperthyroidism.

Details on this clonotype: This may be a read error, as it is one base from a much larger clone. The CDR3: CASSSRQGTRDGYTF. CDR3 nucleotides: TGTGCCAGCAGCTCCCGACAGGGGACTCGGGATGGCTACACCTTC. The chain combines TRBV7-9 with TRBJ1-2; 8 nucleotides align to TRBD1. The CDR3 totals 15 residues. Per the germline V gene, CDR1 is SEHNR and CDR2 is FQNEAQ (reference sequence). Unmatched junction bases numbered 10, after V lost 4 bases and J lost 6 bases.

This clonotype showed up many times. V is TRBV4-1 and J is TRBJ1-2; D remains ambiguous. V dropped 5 bases and J dropped 4 bases, with 11 bases sitting between them. There are 13 residues in the CDR3. Per the germline V gene, CDR1 is MGHRA and CDR2 is YSYEKL. CDR3 in amino acids: CASSITEGYGYTF. The CDR3 nucleotides are TGCGCCAGCAGCATAACCGAAGGCTATGGCTACACCTTC.

This clonotype was observed a handful of times. The chain combines TRBV5-1 with TRBJ2-2, with D unclear. The length of the CDR3 is 18 residues. Between the trimmed V and J ends, which lost 4 bases and 0 bases, there was a span of 19 bases. The germline gives CDR1 SGHRS, CDR2 YFSETQ. The CDR3 coding sequence is TGCGCCAGCAGCCAAGATGAGGTCCCCCAGCCGAACACCGGGGAGCTGTTTTTT. This gives the protein CASSQDEVPQPNTGELFF.

This chain links TRBV6-5 with TRBJ1-2; no definite D call. The CDR3 consists of 13 residues. V lost 8 bases and J 3 bases, leaving 13 bases between the germline ends. The germline V gene encodes CDR1 MNHEY and CDR2 SVGAGI. The CDR3 here is CASAAGVYYGYTF. CDR3 nucleotides: TGTGCCAGCGCCGCCGGGGTATACTATGGCTACACCTTC.

This clonotype has a count of ten or more. The V and J genes are TRBV29-1 and TRBJ2-7, with TRBD1 matching 8 bases. This CDR3 is 14 amino acids long. Germline values: CDR1 SQVTM, CDR2 ANQGSEA. V lost 1 base, J lost 8 bases, and 10 bases stayed unmatched. CDR3: CSVEATDRGVQQYF. The CDR3 DNA reads as TGCAGCGTTGAAGCAACTGACAGGGGCGTTCAGCAGTACTTC.

This clonotype was picked up many times. This chain connects TRBV5-6 to TRBJ2-5; TRBD2 matches 7 bases. Germline trimming cut 3 bases from V and 2 bases from J; bases unmatched to any gene: 1. The CDR3 sequence is 13 residues long. Germline V lookup: CDR1 SGHDT, CDR2 YYEEEE. CDR3 DNA sequence: TGTGCCAGCAGCTGGGAGGGGCAAGAGACCCAGTACTTC. Its translation is CASSWEGQETQYF.

This clonotype was seen repeatedly, ten times or more. The J gene is TRBJ1-1, the V gene TRBV7-2, with D hard to call. In germline, CDR1 is SGHTA, CDR2 FQGNSA. CDR3 length equals 15 residues. Trimming left V 1 base short and J 8 bases short, with 17 bases between. The chain's CDR3 is CASSLVGEVRGEAFF. The CDR3 DNA sequence: TGTGCCAGCAGCTTAGTCGGTGAGGTACGAGGAGAAGCTTTCTTT.

The chain has TRBV7-8 and TRBJ2-7; 7 nucleotides line up with TRBD1. Germline V CDR1 and CDR2: SGHVS, FQNEAQ. The J segment lost 7 bases and the V segment lost 1 base, leaving 7 bases of the junction unmatched. The CDR3 loop spans 14 amino acids. The CDR3 here is CASSLEGAGSEQYF. The DNA of the CDR3 is TGTGCCAGCAGCTTAGAGGGGGCAGGGAGTGAGCAGTACTTC.

This sequence joins TRBV30 and TRBJ1-5, with unresolved D. This CDR3 spans 12 amino acids. From germline, CDR1 is GTSNPN and CDR2 SVGIG (reference sequence). With 4 bases removed from V and 6 bases from J, the gap between germline ends came to 10 bases. Written as DNA, the CDR3 is TGTGCCTGGAACGTTGGGGTTCAGCCCCAGCATTTT. Its protein is CAWNVGVQPQHF.

Many counts were recorded for this clonotype. The chain joins TRBV20-1 to TRBJ1-1, with TRBD1 as a possible D gene (6 bases). The CDR3 length is 13 residues. Germline V gene lookup returns CDR1 DFQATT and CDR2 SNEGSKA (reference sequence). As DNA, the CDR3 is TGCAGGGGGGGGACAAGGCGGGTCACTGAAGCTTTCTTT. It yields the protein CRGGTRRVTEAFF.

V usage is TRBV6-1 and J usage is TRBJ1-1; 10 bases align to TRBD1. V lost 6 bases to trimming and J lost 7 bases; unmatched junction nucleotides: 5. Germline V CDR1 and CDR2: MNHNS, SASEGT. The CDR3 length is 13 residues. The CDR3: CASRPGQGREAFF. The CDR3 DNA follows: TGTGCCAGCAGGCCGGGACAGGGGCGTGAAGCTTTCTTT.

The V gene is TRBV29-1, the J gene TRBJ1-2, with D perhaps TRBD1 (5 bases). The CDR3 extends over 12 amino acids. Trimming shortened V by 3 bases and J by 7 bases, and 12 bases separated the two germline ends. Looked up from germline, CDR1 is SQVTM and CDR2 is ANQGSEA. CDR3 nucleotides: TGCAGCGTTGAGGATGCAGGGTCTGGCTACACCTTC. Translated, it gives CSVEDAGSGYTF.

As concerns this clonotype: Just one base apart from a much larger clone, this may be a read error. The chain recombines TRBV10-3 with TRBJ1-1; the D gene is possibly TRBD1 (5 bases). Germline assignment: CDR1 ENHRY and CDR2 SYGVKD. CDR3 length: 13 amino acids. CDR3 in DNA: TGTGCCATCAGCCCGACAGAGAACTCTGAAGCTTTCTTT. This translates into CAISPTENSEAFF.

The chain carries TRBV2 and TRBJ1-3; 7 bases map to TRBD1. With V trimmed by 8 bases and J by 0 bases, 4 bases remained unmatched. Germline V lookup: CDR1 SNHLY, CDR2 FYNNEI. CDR3 length: 14 residues. CDR3 protein: CASRDRDSGNTIYF. The CDR3 DNA follows: TGTGCCAGCCGGGACAGAGACTCTGGAAACACCATATATTTT.

In this sample, this clonotype turned up many times. This sequence joins TRBV7-2 and TRBJ1-5, with no clear D. The CDR3 runs to 15 residues. The germline CDR1 and CDR2 sequences are SGHTA and FQGNSA. The ends were cut back, 0 bases at V and 0 bases at J, with 6 bases in the middle. Written as DNA, the CDR3 is TGTGCCAGCAGCTTAGCAGGGATTAGCAATCAGCCCCAGCATTTT. Residues: CASSLAGISNQPQHF.

This rearrangement joins TRBV6-2 or TRBV6-3 to TRBJ2-2; D call uncertain. Trimming removed 5 bases from V and 0 bases from J, with 19 bases in between. Per germline, CDR1 MNHEY and CDR2 SVGEGT. The CDR3 sequence is 18 residues long. Here the CDR3 reads CASSMKPLSLANTGELFF. In nucleotides, the CDR3 is TGTGCCAGCAGTATGAAGCCACTCTCACTCGCGAACACCGGGGAGCTGTTTTTT.

This clonotype was counted ten times or more. The rearrangement uses TRBV20-1 and TRBJ1-4, with D tentatively TRBD1 (6 bases). V lost 2 bases, J lost 7 bases, and 14 bases lay in between. The CDR3 extends over 14 amino acids. The V gene's germline CDR1 is DFQATT and CDR2 SNEGSKA (reference sequence). CDR3 residues: CSARYPGDGEKLFF. For the CDR3, the DNA is TGCAGTGCTAGATACCCAGGGGATGGTGAAAAACTGTTTTTT.

In this sample, this clonotype turned up a few times. This chain joins TRBV10-3 and TRBJ1-2; the match to TRBD1 covers 7 bases. The CDR3 extends over 14 amino acids. The V segment lost 10 bases and the J segment 8 bases; nucleotides outside the gene matches: 16. Germline CDR1 ENHRY, CDR2 SYGVKD. The CDR3 spells CATLIPDRPQGYTF. The CDR3 DNA follows: TGTGCCACCCTAATCCCGGACAGGCCGCAGGGCTACACCTTC.

V gene TRBV11-1 combines with J gene TRBJ2-3, with 9 nucleotides matching TRBD2. From germline, CDR1 is SGHAT and CDR2 FQDESV (reference sequence). This CDR3 comprises 18 residues. After removal of 2 bases from V and 0 bases from J, the junction contained 9 bases not matched to a gene. The chain's CDR3 is CASSLTTTSGQSTDTQYF. The CDR3 DNA is TGTGCCAGCAGCTTAACCACTACTAGCGGGCAAAGCACAGATACGCAGTATTTT.

This clonotype was detected only a few times. This chain links TRBV7-2 with TRBJ1-5, with TRBD1 as a possible D gene (5 bases). V lost 5 bases to trimming and J lost 4 bases, with 9 bases between them. CDR1 and CDR2 from the germline V gene are SGHTA and FQGNSA. The CDR3 contains 13 residues. The CDR3 sequence: CASSPHRNQPQHF. Here the CDR3 DNA reads TGTGCCAGCAGCCCGCACAGGAATCAGCCCCAGCATTTT. The full variable domain, in which reference TRBV7-2 and TRBJ1-5 provide the parts outside the CDR3, is GAGVSQSPSNKVTEKGKDVELRCDPISGHTALYWYRQSLGQGLEFLIYFQGNSAPDKSGLPSDRFSAERTGGSVSTLTIQRTQQEDSAVYLCASSPHRNQPQHFGDGTRLSIL.

This clonotype was seen at least ten times. The rearrangement joins TRBV2 to TRBJ1-4; D unclear. The CDR3 length is 13 residues. Germline V gives CDR1 SNHLY, CDR2 FYNNEI. Trimming left V 4 bases short and J 5 bases short, with 8 bases between. CDR3 protein: CASSGQGNEKLFF. In nucleotides, the CDR3 is TGTGCCAGCAGTGGACAAGGGAATGAAAAACTGTTTTTT.

This chain uses TRBV2 with TRBJ1-4; a weak D match, TRBD1 (6 bases). This CDR3 spans 16 amino acids. Germline V gene sequence: CDR1 SNHLY, CDR2 FYNNEI. V lost 4 bases, J lost 0 bases, and 12 bases lay in between. This CDR3 reads CASSGRGRATNEKLFF. The DNA of the CDR3 is TGTGCCAGCAGTGGCAGGGGCAGGGCAACTAATGAAAAACTGTTTTTT. The whole variable domain, remainder taken from reference TRBV2 and TRBJ1-4, is EPEVTQTPSHQVTQMGQEVILRCVPISNHLYFYWYRQILGQKVEFLVSFYNNEISEKSEIFDDQFSVERPDGSNFTLKIRSTKLEDSAMYFCASSGRGRATNEKLFFGSGTQLSVL.

This clonotype was seen a handful of times. The chain uses TRBV25-1 and TRBJ2-2, with D possibly TRBD1 on 6 matching bases. The CDR3 is made up of 15 amino acids. The V gene lost 1 base and the J gene lost 6 bases, with 12 bases spanning the gap. Germline CDR1 MGHDK, CDR2 SYGVNS. The CDR3 DNA reads as TGTGCCAGCAGTGAATCGGGGAAGGGGGCCGGGGAGCTGTTTTTT. Translation gives CASSESGKGAGELFF.

The J gene is TRBJ2-5, the V gene TRBV7-2; a weak D match, TRBD2 (6 bases). V dropped 5 bases and J dropped 5 bases, with 12 bases sitting between them. Germline-derived CDR1 and CDR2 are SGHTA and FQGNSA. The CDR3 covers 13 residues. The CDR3 DNA sequence: TGTGCCAGCAGCGGGGGGTCCTGGGAGACCCAGTACTTC. Protein: CASSGGSWETQYF.

The gene calls are TRBV10-3 and TRBJ1-2; D gene unclear. Looked up from germline, CDR1 is ENHRY and CDR2 is SYGVKD. The length of the CDR3 is 13 residues. The germline V and J ends were trimmed by 6 bases and 2 bases, with 10 bases remaining between them. The CDR3 nucleotides are TGTGCCATCAGGTGGACGGACAACTATGGCTACACCTTC. Translation: CAIRWTDNYGYTF.

This clonotype was seen repeatedly, ten times or more. The chain joins TRBV2 to TRBJ2-7; D is uncertain. Germline loops: CDR1 SNHLY, CDR2 FYNNEI. Trimming took off 5 bases at V and 4 bases at J, with 15 bases between the two ends. The CDR3 runs 14 residues. This chain's CDR3 is CASSKRPHTYEQYF. The CDR3 DNA sequence: TGTGCCAGCAGTAAAAGGCCGCACACTTACGAGCAGTACTTC.